This T cell receptor beta chain appears in the sequencing data of a study of identical twins. TCRdb redid the calling of the 5' RACE reads with MiXCR, one entry per CDR3 protein. This table holds a few hundred thousand distinct CDR3 sequences, roughly 9.8% found once. Germline CDR1 is LGHNA and CDR2 is YSLEER. V was pared by 0 bases and J by 6 bases, with 18 bases between. This CDR3 has 16 residues. The same specimen was also included in a second study, on yellow fever vaccine responses in identical twins.

Material: CD8+ T cells sorted from blood. The sequence was obtained from a woman between 18 and 29 years old in good health. The J gene is TRBJ2-7, the V gene TRBV4-3, with D possibly TRBD1 on 6 matching bases. This CDR3 reads CASSQDLLTGVSEQYF. As DNA, the CDR3 is TGCGCCAGCAGCCAAGATCTGCTGACAGGAGTAAGCGAGCAGTACTTC.